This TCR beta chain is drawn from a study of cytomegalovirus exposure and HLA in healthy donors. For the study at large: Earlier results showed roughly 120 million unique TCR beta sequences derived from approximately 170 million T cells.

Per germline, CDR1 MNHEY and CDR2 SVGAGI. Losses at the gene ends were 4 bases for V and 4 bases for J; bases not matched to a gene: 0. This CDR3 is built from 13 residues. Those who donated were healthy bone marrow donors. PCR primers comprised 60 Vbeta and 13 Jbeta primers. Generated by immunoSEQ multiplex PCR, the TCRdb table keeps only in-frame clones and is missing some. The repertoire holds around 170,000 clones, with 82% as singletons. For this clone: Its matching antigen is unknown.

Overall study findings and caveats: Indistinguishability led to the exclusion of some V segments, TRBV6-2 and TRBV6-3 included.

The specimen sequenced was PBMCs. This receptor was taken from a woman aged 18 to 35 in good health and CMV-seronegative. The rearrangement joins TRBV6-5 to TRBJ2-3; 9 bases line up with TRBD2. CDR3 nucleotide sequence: TGTGCCAGCAGTTTAGCGGGAGCAGATACGCAGTATTTT. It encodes CASSLAGADTQYF.